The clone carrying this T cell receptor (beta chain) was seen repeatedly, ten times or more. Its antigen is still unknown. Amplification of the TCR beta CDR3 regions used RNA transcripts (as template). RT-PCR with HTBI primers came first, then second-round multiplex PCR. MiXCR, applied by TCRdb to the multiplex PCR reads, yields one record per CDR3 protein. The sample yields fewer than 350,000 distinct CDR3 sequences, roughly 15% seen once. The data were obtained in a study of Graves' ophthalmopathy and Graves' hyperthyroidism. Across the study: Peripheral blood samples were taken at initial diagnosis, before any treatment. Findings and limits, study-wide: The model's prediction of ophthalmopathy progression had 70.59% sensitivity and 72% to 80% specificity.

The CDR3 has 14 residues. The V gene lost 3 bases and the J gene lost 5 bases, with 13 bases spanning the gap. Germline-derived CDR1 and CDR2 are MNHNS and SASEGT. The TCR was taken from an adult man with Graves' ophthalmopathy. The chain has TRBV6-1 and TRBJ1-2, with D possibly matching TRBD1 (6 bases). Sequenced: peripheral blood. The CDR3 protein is CASSDRGPTYGYTF. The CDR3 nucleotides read TGTGCCAGCAGTGACAGGGGACCTACTTATGGCTACACCTTC.